These 5 T cell receptor beta chains came from one sample sequenced in a study of T cells after yellow fever vaccination (dated by TCRdb to the late 2010s). Library preparation used 5' RACE. The instrument given in TCRdb is Illumina NovaSeq 6000. The raw public data were reprocessed by TCRdb itself: fastp quality trimming at Q25, MiXCR clonotype calling, in-frame beta chains only. Records with the same CDR3 protein are collapsed into one entry carrying the most frequent genes and DNA. In this sample the table shows fewer than 500,000 distinct CDR3 sequences, over 15% of which occur a single time. 15% to 20% of the sample goes to the ten largest clones. The treatment or condition label, read with the paper, signifies: live attenuated yellow fever vaccine strain. The input for sequencing was PBMCs, taken before the yellow fever booster vaccination. The receptors were gathered from a man between 18 and 35 years old who received the YFV17D yellow fever vaccine.

In its sample, this clonotype was seen many times. The V call is TRBV6-6, the J call TRBJ2-3, with a weak D call TRBD1 (6 bases). Trimming shortened V by 7 bases and J by 6 bases, and 20 bases separated the two germline ends. The CDR3 loop spans 15 amino acids. Germline V gene sequence: CDR1 MNHNY, CDR2 SVGAGI (reference sequence). The CDR3 DNA is TGTGCCAGCACCTATAGGAGGATCACAGGGGATACGCAGTATTTT. The encoded protein is CASTYRRITGDTQYF.

The chain links TRBV2 to TRBJ2-1; a weak D match, TRBD2 (5 bases). The V and J ends lost 7 bases and 9 bases respectively, with 13 bases between them. This CDR3 contains 12 residues. Looked up from germline, CDR1 is SNHLY and CDR2 is FYNNEI. CDR3 amino acids: CASNDYRGEQFF. The DNA for the CDR3 is TGTGCCAGCAACGACTACCGGGGTGAGCAGTTCTTC.

The chain recombines TRBV20-1 with TRBJ2-5; weak D call: TRBD2 (7 bases). Germline V gene sequence: CDR1 DFQATT, CDR2 SNEGSKA (reference sequence). The V end was cut by 4 bases, the J end by 2 bases, with 11 bases between. The CDR3 is 13 amino acids. CDR3 nucleotides: TGCAGTGCTATGAGGGGGGGTCAAGAGACCCAGTACTTC. This translates into CSAMRGGQETQYF.

This clonotype was counted between two and nine times. CDR3 DNA sequence: TGCGCCAGCATGACGGACAATCTGAACACCGGGGAGCTGTTTTTT. The encoded protein is CASMTDNLNTGELFF. V is TRBV5-1 and J is TRBJ2-2; D is perhaps TRBD1 (5 bases). The CDR3 consists of 15 residues. The germline CDR1 and CDR2 sequences are SGHRS and YFSETQ. The V and J ends lost 6 bases and 1 base respectively, with 13 bases between them.

In this sample, this clonotype turned up a few times. The V call is TRBV9, the J call TRBJ2-3; D is unclear. V shed 4 bases and J shed 3 bases, with 9 bases lying between them. Germline V gene sequence: CDR1 SGDLS, CDR2 YYNGEE. This CDR3 contains 13 residues. CDR3 in amino acids: CASSYYTTDTQYF. The CDR3, as DNA: TGTGCCAGCAGCTACTACACGACAGATACGCAGTATTTT.